The text below deals with one TCR beta chain. Its antigen is unknown. Pooled together were second doses at about 4 or about 12 weeks. This sample was taken from a study of T cell responses to AZD1222 COVID-19 vaccine. Whole-study results and caveats: Nearly half of spike-specific TCRs reportedly target unmutated variant regions.

The table came from immunoSEQ multiplex PCR; TCRdb's copy has only in-frame clones and leaves some out. The sample carries fewer than 150,000 clones, more than 75% recorded once. The origin of this receptor is an adult who received the AZD1222 COVID-19 vaccine. Sequenced here: peripheral blood, sampled 28 days after the second AZD1222 dose.

The CDR3 nucleotides are TGCGCCAGCAGCTTGGGGGACGTAGGGGAGAGTAGGTCCCTGTTTTTT. It yields the protein CASSLGDVGESRSLFF. The V call is TRBV5-1, the J call TRBJ1-4, with D possibly being TRBD1 (5 bases). CDR1 is SGHRS and CDR2 is YFSETQ in the germline V gene. The CDR3 has 16 amino acids. The V end was cut by 0 bases, the J end by 14 bases, with 23 bases between.